This T cell receptor beta chain was sequenced during a study of graft-versus-host responses after intestinal transplantation. Method: immunoSEQ multiplex PCR; TCRdb's copy keeps in-frame clones and lacks some. The data contain over 8,000 clones, 36% of them singletons. About 200,000 CFSE-labeled responder cells were plated with about 200,000 irradiated, violet-dye-labeled stimulator cells. This sequence was found in a human patient who received an intestinal transplant. The source was alloreactive CD8+ T cells from a mixed lymphocyte reaction culture, collected before intestinal transplant. The subset denotes: CFSE-low proliferating T cells sorted from roughly 6-day pre-transplant mixed lymphocyte reaction (GvH or HvG direction).

The CDR3 loop reads CASSLLEREQYF. CDR3 coding DNA: TGTGCCAGCAGCTTGTTAGAACGCGAGCAGTACTTC. The chain combines TRBV5-6 with TRBJ2-7; no clear D gene. Germline CDR1 is SGHDT and CDR2 is YYEEEE. The CDR3 spans 12 residues. Trimming pared 1 base from V and 6 bases from J, leaving 8 bases between.